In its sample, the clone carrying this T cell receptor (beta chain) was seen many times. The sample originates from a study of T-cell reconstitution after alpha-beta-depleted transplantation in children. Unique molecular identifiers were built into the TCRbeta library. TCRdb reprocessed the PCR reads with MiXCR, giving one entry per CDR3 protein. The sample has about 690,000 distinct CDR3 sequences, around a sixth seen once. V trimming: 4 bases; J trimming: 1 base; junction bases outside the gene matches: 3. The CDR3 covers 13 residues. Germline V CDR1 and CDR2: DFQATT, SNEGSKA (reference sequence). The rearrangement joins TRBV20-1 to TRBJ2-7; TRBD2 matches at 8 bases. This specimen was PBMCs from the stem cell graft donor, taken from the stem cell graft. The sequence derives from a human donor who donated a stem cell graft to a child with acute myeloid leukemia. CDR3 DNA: TGCAGTGCTACTAGCGGGCTTTCCTACGAGCAGTACTTC. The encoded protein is CSATSGLSYEQYF.